A single sample gave rise to the 4 T cell receptor beta chains below, sequenced in a study of blood T cell repertoires in COVID-19. Assay: immunoSEQ multiplex PCR; the TCRdb copy retains only in-frame clones and omits some. The sample lists about 160,000 clones, around 87% occurring once. Sequenced material: peripheral blood. Receptor source: a woman aged 60 to 75 with active or convalescent COVID-19.

The chain is built from TRBV6-5 and TRBJ1-5, with 7 nucleotides matching TRBD1. Looked up from germline, CDR1 is MNHEY and CDR2 is SVGAGI. The CDR3 has 16 residues. With 4 bases clipped from V and 4 bases from J, the junction kept 10 bases outside the gene matches. Here the CDR3 reads CASSSPGGGSNQPQHF. Written as DNA, the CDR3 is TGTGCCAGCAGTTCCCCGGGAGGGGGCTCAAATCAGCCCCAGCATTTT.

The CDR3 sequence: CASSIRGTDTQYF. The CDR3 DNA reads TGTGCCAGTAGTATTCGCGGAACAGATACGCAGTATTTT. The chain links TRBV19 to TRBJ2-3, with D hard to call. Trimming took 3 bases from V and 3 from J, leaving 7 bases between them. Germline assignment: CDR1 LNHDA and CDR2 SQIVND (reference sequence). CDR3 length: 13 residues.

A few counts support this clone. V and J are TRBV7-9 and TRBJ1-2, with D perhaps TRBD1 (5 bases). The CDR3 contains 13 residues. Germline V CDR1 and CDR2: SEHNR, FQNEAQ (reference sequence). V dropped 7 bases and J dropped 4 bases, with 13 bases sitting between them. Here the CDR3 reads CASKSGSTYGYTF. The CDR3 bases are TGTGCCAGCAAGTCAGGGTCGACCTATGGCTACACCTTC.

J is TRBJ1-2 and V is TRBV9; 7 nucleotides line up with TRBD1. The CDR3 contains 15 residues. Looked up from germline, CDR1 is SGDLS and CDR2 is YYNGEE. The J segment lost 4 bases and the V segment lost 4 bases, leaving 10 bases of the junction unmatched. CDR3 residues: CASSPGQGVGYGYTF. In DNA, the CDR3 is TGTGCCAGCAGCCCGGGCCAGGGGGTAGGCTATGGCTACACCTTC.